These T cell receptor beta chains were read from a single sample in a study of blood T cells in healthy people across ages. MiXCR, applied by TCRdb to the 5' RACE reads, yields one record per CDR3 protein. The sample has about 900,000 distinct CDR3 sequences, 40% to 60% seen once. Material for sequencing was blood. All receptors derive from a man aged 25 to 45 in good health. Each CDR3 is given with its conserved first and last residue. A D gene is named only where the DNA matches it firmly. Not every row has a clone size; where given, it reads once, few, many or a size class.

TRBJ2-5 - TRBD1 TRBV18 TGTGCCAGCTCACCAGGCAGGGGGTCTGAGACCCAGTACTTC CASSPGRGSETQYF
TRBJ2-3 - TRBD2 TRBV9 TGTGCCAGCAGCGTAGGAACAAGCGGGGGGCAACTACGGGATACGCAGTATTTT CASSVGTSGGQLRDTQYF
TRBJ2-7 few - TRBV20-1 TGCAGTGCTAGAGATCCATTCTTGTACAGCTATGCCGAGCAGTACTTC CSARDPFLYSYAEQYF
TRBJ1-2 - TRBD1 TRBV4-1 TGCGCCAGCAGGGTTACAGGGGTGGACTATGGCTACACCTTC CASRVTGVDYGYTF
TRBJ2-2 many TRBD2 TRBV6-1 TGTGCCAGCAGGGATCTATCGGGACTAGTCGGAACCGGGGAGCTGTTTTTT CASRDLSGLVGTGELFF
TRBJ2-3 few - TRBV20-1 TGCAGTGCTAGTGGGGGCAGAGGGACTATGGCAAATACGCAGTATTTT CSASGGRGTMANTQYF
TRBJ2-7 - - TRBV29-1 TGCAGCGCCGGGACTCTTTACGCCTACGAGCAGTACTTC CSAGTLYAYEQYF
TRBJ1-5 - TRBD1 TRBV12-3/TRBV12-4 TGTGCCAGCAGTTTCGCAGGGGGCGGCAATCAGCCCCAGCATTTT CASSFAGGGNQPQHF
TRBJ2-7 few - TRBV5-1 TGCGCCAGCAGCTTGGCGGATATTTCCTACGAGCAGTACTTC CASSLADISYEQYF
TRBJ2-6 few - TRBV4-3 TGCGCCAGCAGCGATCTCGGCAGCGGCTCTGGGGCCAACGTCCTGACTTTC CASSDLGSGSGANVLTF
TRBJ2-7 - - TRBV11-2 TGTGCCAGCAGCTCTCAAGGCCACGAGCAGTACTTC CASSSQGHEQYF
TRBJ1-1 - - TRBV7-2 TGTGCCAGCAGCTTAGACCGGCTTACGAACACTGAAGCTTTCTTT CASSLDRLTNTEAFF
TRBJ2-1 - - TRBV2 TGTGCCAGCAGTGTAGGCAATTACAATGAGCAGTTCTTC CASSVGNYNEQFF
TRBJ2-5 - TRBD1 TRBV27 TGTGCCACTTCAGGGGGCGACGAGACCCAGTACTTC CATSGGDETQYF
TRBJ1-2 few TRBD1 TRBV7-2 TGTGCCAGCAGCTCCATGACAGGGGGCGCTTATGGCTACACCTTC CASSSMTGGAYGYTF
TRBJ2-7 - TRBD2 TRBV4-2 TGTGCCAGCAGCCAGGAAAGCGGGGGGGTCTACAATGAGCAGTACTTC CASSQESGGVYNEQYF
TRBJ1-6 once - TRBV20-1 TGCAATGCTATACTCCAACGGGATAATTCACCCCTCCACTTT CNAILQRDNSPLHF
TRBJ2-7 few - TRBV4-1 TGCGCCAGCAGCCCTACAGTTCTGGACTCGTGGGACGAGCAGTACTTC CASSPTVLDSWDEQYF
TRBJ1-4 few TRBD1 TRBV20-1 TGCAGTGCTAGAGATGCCGGGACAGGGAATGAAAAACTGTTTTTT CSARDAGTGNEKLFF
TRBJ2-3 few TRBD1 TRBV24-1 TGTGCCACCAGTGATCCGGACAGGGCAGGGGCAGATACGCAGTATTTT CATSDPDRAGADTQYF
TRBJ2-1 - - TRBV4-3 TGCGCCAGCAGCCAAGACGTGGGTAGCGGAAGCTCCTACAATGAGCAGTTCTTC CASSQDVGSGSSYNEQFF
TRBJ2-2 few - TRBV7-9 TGTGCCAGCCGATATAGCGGGAACACCGGGGAGCTGTTTTTT CASRYSGNTGELFF
TRBJ1-2 - - TRBV4-3 TGCGCCAGCAGCCAAGATGGGGGGCTCCGAGGGATTTATGGCTACACCTTC CASSQDGGLRGIYGYTF
TRBJ1-1 - - TRBV6-5 TGTGCCAGCAGTTACTCCCAGGGAGAGTTTGCTGAAGCTTTCTTT CASSYSQGEFAEAFF
TRBJ2-7 few - TRBV4-3 TGCGCCAGCAGCCAGACCCGACCGGGCCACTTTGAGTCCGAGCAGTACTTC CASSQTRPGHFESEQYF
TRBJ2-7 - TRBD1 TRBV7-9 TGTGCCAGCAGCCCCCGAACCGGGACAGTCTCCTACGAGCAGTACTTC CASSPRTGTVSYEQYF
TRBJ2-3 - - TRBV15 TGTGCCGCCAGCAGAGATTCCGCCAGGACAGATACGCAGTATTTT CAASRDSARTDTQYF
TRBJ2-7 - TRBD1 TRBV29-1 TGCAGCGTTGGGCGGGACAGGGAGCCCTACGAGCAGTACTTC CSVGRDREPYEQYF
TRBJ2-1 - - TRBV7-9 TGTGCCAGCAGCCCGCCCGATCGCGGAGCGGAGCAGTTCTTC CASSPPDRGAEQFF
TRBJ2-6 - - TRBV29-1 TGCAGCGTTGAGGCAGGGGCTGGGGCCAACGTCCTGACTTTC CSVEAGAGANVLTF
TRBJ2-1 - TRBD1 TRBV11-2 TGTGCCAGCAGCTGGGAGGTACAGGGGGCGCAGAAGGAGCAGTTTTTC CASSWEVQGAQKEQFF
TRBJ2-3 - - TRBV3-1 TGTGCCAGCAGTGTAGATACTAGCACAGATACGCAGTATTTT CASSVDTSTDTQYF